This T cell receptor beta chain was found in a study of shared clonotypes between healthy human individuals. Across the whole study: CD4 naive and CD4 memory each took three plates per donor, while CD8 naive took two and CD8 memory one.

In germline, CDR1 is SGHTA, CDR2 FQGNSA. There are 15 residues in the CDR3. The ends lost 2 bases at V and 3 bases at J; junction bases unmatched: 4. On sorted subsets, replicate PCRs used roughly 220 ng DNA, or roughly 30,000 T cell genomes. The protocol was immunoSEQ multiplex PCR, while the TCRdb copy is restricted to in-frame clones and leaves out a portion. Of over a million clones in the sample, 96% were seen once. The receptor was derived from a man under 40 in good health. J is TRBJ2-1 and V is TRBV7-2; 7 bases align to TRBD2. The specimen was naive CD4+ T cells sorted from blood. The sample's subset: CD45RA+ positively selected. The CDR3 region is CASSLSSGFYNEQFF. Written as DNA, the CDR3 is TGTGCCAGCAGCTTATCTAGCGGATTCTACAATGAGCAGTTCTTC.